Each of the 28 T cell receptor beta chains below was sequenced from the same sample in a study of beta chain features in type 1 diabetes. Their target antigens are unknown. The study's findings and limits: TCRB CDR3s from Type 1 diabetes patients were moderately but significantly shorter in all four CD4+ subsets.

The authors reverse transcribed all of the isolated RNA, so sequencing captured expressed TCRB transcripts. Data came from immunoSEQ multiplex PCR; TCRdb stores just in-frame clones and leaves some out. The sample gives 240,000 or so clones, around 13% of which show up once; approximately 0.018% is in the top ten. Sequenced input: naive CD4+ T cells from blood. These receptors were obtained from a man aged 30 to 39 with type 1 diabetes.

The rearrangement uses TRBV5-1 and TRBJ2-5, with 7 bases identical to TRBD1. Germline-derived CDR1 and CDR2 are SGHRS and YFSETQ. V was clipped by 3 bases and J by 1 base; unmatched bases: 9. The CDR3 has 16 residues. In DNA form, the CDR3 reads TGCGCCAGCAGCTCCGGGACAGCCAACCTCCAAGAGACCCAGTACTTC. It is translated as CASSSGTANLQETQYF.

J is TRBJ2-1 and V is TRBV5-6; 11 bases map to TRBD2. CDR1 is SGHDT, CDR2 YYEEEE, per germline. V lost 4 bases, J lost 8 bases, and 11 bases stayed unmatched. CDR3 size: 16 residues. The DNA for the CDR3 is TGTGCCAGCAGCCTTCGGACTAGCGGGCCCACGGATGAGCAGTTCTTC. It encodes CASSLRTSGPTDEQFF. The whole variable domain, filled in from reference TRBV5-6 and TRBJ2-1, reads DAGVTQSPTHLIKTRGQQVTLRCSPKSGHDTVSWYQQALGQGPQFIFQYYEEEERQRGNFPDRFSGHQFPNYSSELNVNALLLGDSALYLCASSLRTSGPTDEQFFGPGTRLTVL.

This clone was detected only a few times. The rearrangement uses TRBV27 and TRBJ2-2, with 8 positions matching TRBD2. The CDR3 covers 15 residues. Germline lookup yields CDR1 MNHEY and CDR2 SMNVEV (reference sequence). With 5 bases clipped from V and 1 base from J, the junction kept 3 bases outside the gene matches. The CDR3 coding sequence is TGTGCCAGCAGTCGGCTAGCGGGGAACACCGGGGAGCTGTTTTTT. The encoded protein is CASSRLAGNTGELFF.

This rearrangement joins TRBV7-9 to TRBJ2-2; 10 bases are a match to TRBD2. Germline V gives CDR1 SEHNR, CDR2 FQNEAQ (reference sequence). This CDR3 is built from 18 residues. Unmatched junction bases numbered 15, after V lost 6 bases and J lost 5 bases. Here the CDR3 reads CASSSLKPSGGRTGELFF. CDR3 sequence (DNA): TGTGCCAGCAGTTCGTTAAAGCCTAGCGGGGGCCGGACCGGGGAGCTGTTTTTT.

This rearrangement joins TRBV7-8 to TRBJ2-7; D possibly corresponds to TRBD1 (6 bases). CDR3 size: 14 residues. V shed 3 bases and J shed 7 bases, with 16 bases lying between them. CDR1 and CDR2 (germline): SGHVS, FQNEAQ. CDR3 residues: CASSFTGYRQEQYF. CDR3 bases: TGTGCCAGCAGCTTTACAGGGTATCGACAAGAGCAGTACTTC.

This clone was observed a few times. CDR3 coding DNA: TGCGCCAGCAGCGGGGGACATACCAAGTCTAACTATGGCTACACCTTC. This translates into CASSGGHTKSNYGYTF. The chain joins TRBV5-1 to TRBJ1-2, with D possibly being TRBD1 (6 bases). V was pared by 4 bases and J by 0 bases, with 16 bases between. Germline V lookup: CDR1 SGHRS, CDR2 YFSETQ. The CDR3 is 16 amino acids.

CDR3 bases: TGTGCTAGTGGTTTCCACAGGGGGTGGTTCGTCGATCAGTACTTC. It encodes CASGFHRGWFVDQYF. This chain connects TRBV12-5 to TRBJ2-7; 8 nucleotides align to TRBD1. Germline CDR1 LGHNT, CDR2 FRNRAP. After removal of 3 bases from V and 10 bases from J, the junction contained 14 bases not matched to a gene. The length of the CDR3 is 15 residues.

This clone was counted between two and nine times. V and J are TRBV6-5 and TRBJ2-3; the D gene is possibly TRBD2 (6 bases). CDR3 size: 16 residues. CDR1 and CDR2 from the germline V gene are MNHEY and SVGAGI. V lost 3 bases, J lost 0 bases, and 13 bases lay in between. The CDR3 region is CASSYEAGRSTDTQYF. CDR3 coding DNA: TGTGCCAGCAGTTATGAGGCGGGGCGTAGCACAGATACGCAGTATTTT.

CDR3 in amino acids: CASSQPRQGGEKLFF. The DNA of the CDR3 is TGCGCCAGCAGTCAGCCCAGACAGGGCGGGGAAAAACTGTTTTTT. The chain joins TRBV23-1 to TRBJ1-4, with 7 bases identical to TRBD1. TRBV23-1 is marked as an open reading frame, function uncertain. Germline trimming cut 3 bases from V and 8 bases from J; bases unmatched to any gene: 9. The CDR3 contains 15 residues.

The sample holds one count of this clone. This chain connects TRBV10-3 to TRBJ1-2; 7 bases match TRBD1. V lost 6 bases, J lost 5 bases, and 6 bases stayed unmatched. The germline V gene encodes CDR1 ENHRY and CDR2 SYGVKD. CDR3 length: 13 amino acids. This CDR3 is CAISPTGVYGYTF. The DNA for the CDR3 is TGTGCCATCAGCCCTACAGGGGTTTATGGCTACACCTTC.

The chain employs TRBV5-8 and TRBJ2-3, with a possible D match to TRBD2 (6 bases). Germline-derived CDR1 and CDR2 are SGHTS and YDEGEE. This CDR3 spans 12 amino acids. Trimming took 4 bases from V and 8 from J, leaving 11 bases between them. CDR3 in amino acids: CASSRLGGTQYF. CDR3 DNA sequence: TGTGCCAGCAGCCGCTTGGGGGGTACGCAGTATTTT.

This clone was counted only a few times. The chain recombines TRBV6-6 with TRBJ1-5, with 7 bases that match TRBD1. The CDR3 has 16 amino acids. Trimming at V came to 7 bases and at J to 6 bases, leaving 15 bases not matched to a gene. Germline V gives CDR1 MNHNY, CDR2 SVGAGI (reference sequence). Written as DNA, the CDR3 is TGTGCCAGCAACATACGGGGCACAGGGGATAGTCAGCCCCAGCATTTT. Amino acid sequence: CASNIRGTGDSQPQHF.

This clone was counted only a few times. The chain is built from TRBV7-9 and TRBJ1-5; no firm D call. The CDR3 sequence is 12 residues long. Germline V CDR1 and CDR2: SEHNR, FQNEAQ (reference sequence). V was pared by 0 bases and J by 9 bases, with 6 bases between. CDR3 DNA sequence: TGTGCCAGCAGCTTAGCCAGGTCGCCCCAGCATTTT. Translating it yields CASSLARSPQHF.

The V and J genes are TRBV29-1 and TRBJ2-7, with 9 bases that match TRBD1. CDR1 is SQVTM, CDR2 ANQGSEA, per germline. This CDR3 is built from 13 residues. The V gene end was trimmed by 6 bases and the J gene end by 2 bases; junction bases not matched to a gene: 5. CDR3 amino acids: CSVLQGAPYEQYF. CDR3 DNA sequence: TGCAGCGTCCTACAGGGGGCTCCCTACGAGCAGTACTTC.

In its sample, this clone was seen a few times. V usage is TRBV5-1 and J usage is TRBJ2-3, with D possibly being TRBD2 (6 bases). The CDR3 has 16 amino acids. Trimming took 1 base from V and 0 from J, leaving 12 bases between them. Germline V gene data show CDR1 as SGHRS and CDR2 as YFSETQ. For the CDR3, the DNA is TGCGCCAGCAGCTTGACGGCGGGGATTAGCACAGATACGCAGTATTTT. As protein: CASSLTAGISTDTQYF.

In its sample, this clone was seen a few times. The chain's CDR3 is CASSPGLAGEETQYF. CDR3 sequence (DNA): TGTGCCAGCAGCCCGGGACTAGCGGGAGAAGAGACCCAGTACTTC. This chain joins TRBV6-6 and TRBJ2-5; TRBD2 agrees at 14 bases. The CDR3 is made up of 15 amino acids. The germline V gene encodes CDR1 MNHNY and CDR2 SVGAGI (reference sequence). The trim removed 6 bases at V and 3 bases at J, leaving 3 bases unmatched.

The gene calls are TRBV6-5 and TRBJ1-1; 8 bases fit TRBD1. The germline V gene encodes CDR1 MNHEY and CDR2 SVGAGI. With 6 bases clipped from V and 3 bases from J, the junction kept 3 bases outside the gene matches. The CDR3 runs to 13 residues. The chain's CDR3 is CASSKTGDTEAFF. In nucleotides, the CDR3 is TGTGCCAGCAGCAAGACAGGGGACACTGAAGCTTTCTTT.

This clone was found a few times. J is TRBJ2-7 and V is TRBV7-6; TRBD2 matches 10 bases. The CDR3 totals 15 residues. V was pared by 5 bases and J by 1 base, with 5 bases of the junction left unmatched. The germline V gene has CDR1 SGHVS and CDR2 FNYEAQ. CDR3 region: CASSAVAGGSYEQYF. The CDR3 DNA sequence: TGTGCCAGCAGCGCCGTAGCGGGGGGATCCTACGAGCAGTACTTC.

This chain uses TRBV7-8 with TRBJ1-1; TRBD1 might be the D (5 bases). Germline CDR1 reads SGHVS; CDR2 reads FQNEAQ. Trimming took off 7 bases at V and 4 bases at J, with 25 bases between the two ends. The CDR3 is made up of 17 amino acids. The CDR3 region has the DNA TGTGCCAGCATGGTTGGACATGCAGGATCGTTGATCACTGAAGCTTTCTTT. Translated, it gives CASMVGHAGSLITEAFF.

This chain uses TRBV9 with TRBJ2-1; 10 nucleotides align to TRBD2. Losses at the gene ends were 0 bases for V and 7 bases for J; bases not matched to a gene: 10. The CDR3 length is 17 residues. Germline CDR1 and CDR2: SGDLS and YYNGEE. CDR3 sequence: CASSVAEASGSRNEQFF. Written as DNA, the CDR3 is TGTGCCAGCAGCGTAGCTGAGGCTAGCGGGAGTCGTAATGAGCAGTTCTTC.

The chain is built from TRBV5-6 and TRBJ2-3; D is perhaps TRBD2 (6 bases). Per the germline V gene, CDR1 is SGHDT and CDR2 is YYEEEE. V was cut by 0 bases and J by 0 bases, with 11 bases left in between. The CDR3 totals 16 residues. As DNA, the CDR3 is TGTGCCAGCAGCTTGGCAGGTGGAGGGAGCACAGATACGCAGTATTTT. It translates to CASSLAGGGSTDTQYF.

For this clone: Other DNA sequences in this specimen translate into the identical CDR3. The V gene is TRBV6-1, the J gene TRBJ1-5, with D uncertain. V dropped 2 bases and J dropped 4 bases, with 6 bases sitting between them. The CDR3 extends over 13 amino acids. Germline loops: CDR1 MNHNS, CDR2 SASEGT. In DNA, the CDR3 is TGTGCCAGCAGTGAACGAGAGAATCAGCCCCAGCATTTT. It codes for CASSERENQPQHF.

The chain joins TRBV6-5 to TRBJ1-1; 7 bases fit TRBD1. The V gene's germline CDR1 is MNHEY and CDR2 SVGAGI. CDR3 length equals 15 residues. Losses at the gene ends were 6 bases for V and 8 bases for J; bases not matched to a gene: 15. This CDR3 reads CASSPSDTGAREAFF. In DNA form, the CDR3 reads TGTGCCAGCAGCCCTTCTGATACAGGGGCGAGAGAAGCTTTCTTT.

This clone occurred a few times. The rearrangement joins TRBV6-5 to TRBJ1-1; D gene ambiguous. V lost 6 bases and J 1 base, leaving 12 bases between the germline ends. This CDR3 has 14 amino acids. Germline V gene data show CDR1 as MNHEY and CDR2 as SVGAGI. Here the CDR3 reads CASSRGDPNTEAFF. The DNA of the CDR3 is TGTGCCAGCAGCCGGGGTGATCCGAACACTGAAGCTTTCTTT.

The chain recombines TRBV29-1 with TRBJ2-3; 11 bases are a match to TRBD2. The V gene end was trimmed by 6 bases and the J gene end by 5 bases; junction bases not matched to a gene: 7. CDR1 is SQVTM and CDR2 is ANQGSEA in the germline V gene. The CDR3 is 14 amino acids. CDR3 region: CSVHLAGGRDTQYF. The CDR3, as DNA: TGCAGCGTCCACTTAGCGGGAGGGCGAGATACGCAGTATTTT.

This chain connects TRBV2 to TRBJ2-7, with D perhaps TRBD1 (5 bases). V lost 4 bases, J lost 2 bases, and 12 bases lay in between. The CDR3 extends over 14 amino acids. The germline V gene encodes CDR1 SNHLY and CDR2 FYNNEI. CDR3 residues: CASSVSDTTYEQYF. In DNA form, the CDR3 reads TGTGCCAGCAGTGTGTCGGACACGACCTACGAGCAGTACTTC.

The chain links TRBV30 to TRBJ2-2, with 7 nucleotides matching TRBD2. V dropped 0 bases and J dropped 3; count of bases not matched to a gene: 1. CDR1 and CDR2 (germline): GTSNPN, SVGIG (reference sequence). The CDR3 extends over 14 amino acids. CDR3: CAWSVGGYTGELFF. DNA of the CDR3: TGTGCCTGGAGTGTGGGGGGGTACACCGGGGAGCTGTTTTTT.

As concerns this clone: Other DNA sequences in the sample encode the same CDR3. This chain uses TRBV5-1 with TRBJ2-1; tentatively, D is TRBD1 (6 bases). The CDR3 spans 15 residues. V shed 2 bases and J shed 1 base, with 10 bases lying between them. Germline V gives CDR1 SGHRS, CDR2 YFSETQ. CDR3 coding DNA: TGCGCCAGCAGCTTTGGGGGCAGTTCCTACAATGAGCAGTTCTTC. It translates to CASSFGGSSYNEQFF.